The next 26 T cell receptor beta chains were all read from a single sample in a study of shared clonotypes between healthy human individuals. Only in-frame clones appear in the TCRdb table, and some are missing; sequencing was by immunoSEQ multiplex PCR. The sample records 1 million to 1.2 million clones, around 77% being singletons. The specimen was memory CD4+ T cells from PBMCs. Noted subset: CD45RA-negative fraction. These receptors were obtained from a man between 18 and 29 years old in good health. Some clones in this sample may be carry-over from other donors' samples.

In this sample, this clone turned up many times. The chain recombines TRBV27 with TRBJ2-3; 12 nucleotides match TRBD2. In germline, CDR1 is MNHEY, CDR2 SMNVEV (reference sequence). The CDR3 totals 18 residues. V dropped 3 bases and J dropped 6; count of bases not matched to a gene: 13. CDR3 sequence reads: CASSLLLAGGPTWDTQYF. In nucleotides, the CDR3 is TGTGCCAGCAGTTTGCTACTAGCGGGAGGTCCAACTTGGGATACGCAGTATTTT.

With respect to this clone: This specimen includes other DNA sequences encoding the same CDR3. In nucleotides, the CDR3 is TGTGCCAGCAGTTTAACCGACGAATACGAGCAGTACTTC. Translating it yields CASSLTDEYEQYF. V and J are TRBV28 and TRBJ2-7; D gene uncertain. The CDR3 loop spans 13 amino acids. Germline CDR1 is MDHEN and CDR2 is SYDVKM. V dropped 2 bases and J dropped 4 bases, with 9 bases sitting between them.

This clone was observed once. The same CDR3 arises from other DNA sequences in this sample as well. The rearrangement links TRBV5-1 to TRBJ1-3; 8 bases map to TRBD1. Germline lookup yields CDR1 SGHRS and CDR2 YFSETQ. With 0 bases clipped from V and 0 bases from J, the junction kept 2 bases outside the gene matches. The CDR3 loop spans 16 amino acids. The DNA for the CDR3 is TGCGCCAGCAGCTTGGGACAGGGGTCCTCTGGAAACACCATATATTTT. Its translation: CASSLGQGSSGNTIYF.

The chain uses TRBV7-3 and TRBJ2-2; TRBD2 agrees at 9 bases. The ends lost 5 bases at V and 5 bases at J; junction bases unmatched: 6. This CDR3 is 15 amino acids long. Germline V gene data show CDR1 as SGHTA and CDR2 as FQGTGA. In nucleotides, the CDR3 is TGTGCCAGCAGCGCCGCAGCGGGAGGAACCGGGGAGCTGTTTTTT. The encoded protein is CASSAAAGGTGELFF.

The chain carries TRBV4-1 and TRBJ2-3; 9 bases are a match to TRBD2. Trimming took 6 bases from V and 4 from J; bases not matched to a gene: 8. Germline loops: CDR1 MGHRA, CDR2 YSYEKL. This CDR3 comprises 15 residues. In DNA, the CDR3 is TGCGCCAGCAGGCCTAATAGCGGGAGCGCAGATACGCAGTATTTT. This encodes CASRPNSGSADTQYF.

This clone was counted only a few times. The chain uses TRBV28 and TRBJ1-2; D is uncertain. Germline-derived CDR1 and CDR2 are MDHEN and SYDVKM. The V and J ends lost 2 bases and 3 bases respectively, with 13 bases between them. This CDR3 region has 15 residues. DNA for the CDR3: TGTGCCAGCAGTTTAGAAGATCGGCAGGACTATGGCTACACCTTC. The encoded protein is CASSLEDRQDYGYTF.

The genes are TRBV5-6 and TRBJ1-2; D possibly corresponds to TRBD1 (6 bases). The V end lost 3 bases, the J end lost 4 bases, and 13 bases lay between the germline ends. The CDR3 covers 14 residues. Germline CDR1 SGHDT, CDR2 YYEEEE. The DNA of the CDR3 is TGTGCCAGCAGCTCGTCAGGGGAGGTCTATGGCTACACCTTC. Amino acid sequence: CASSSSGEVYGYTF.

The chain's CDR3 is CASSLVRAGRTQYF. DNA of the CDR3: TGTGCCAGCAGCTTAGTCAGGGCCGGGAGGACCCAGTACTTC. This sequence joins TRBV7-2 and TRBJ2-5, with D possibly TRBD2 on 6 matching bases. V was pared by 1 base and J by 7 bases, with 13 bases between. This CDR3 spans 14 amino acids. Per the germline V gene, CDR1 is SGHTA and CDR2 is FQGNSA.

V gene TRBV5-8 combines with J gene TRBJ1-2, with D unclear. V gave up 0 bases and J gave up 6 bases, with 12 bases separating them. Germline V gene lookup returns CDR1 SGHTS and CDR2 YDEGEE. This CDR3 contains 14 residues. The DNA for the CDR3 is TGTGCCAGCAGCTTGGTGGACGGTCCAAATGGCTACACCTTC. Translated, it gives CASSLVDGPNGYTF.

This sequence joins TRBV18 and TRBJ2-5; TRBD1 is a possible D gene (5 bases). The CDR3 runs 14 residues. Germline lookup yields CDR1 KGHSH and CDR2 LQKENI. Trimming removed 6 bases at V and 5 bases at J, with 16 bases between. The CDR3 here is CASSPWGSWETQYF. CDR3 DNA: TGTGCCAGCTCCCCCTGGGGCTCATGGGAGACCCAGTACTTC.

The CDR3 coding sequence is TGTGCCAGTAGTTTGGAGGCAACTAATGAAAAACTGTTTTTT. It translates to CASSLEATNEKLFF. V and J are TRBV19 and TRBJ1-4; the D is unclear. The CDR3 is 14 amino acids. The V and J ends lost 5 bases and 0 bases respectively, with 7 bases between them. Germline lookup yields CDR1 LNHDA and CDR2 SQIVND (reference sequence).

CDR3 nucleotides: TGTGCCAGCAGAAGACAGGGGTCTGATGAAAAACTGTTTTTT. This gives the protein CASRRQGSDEKLFF. The genes are TRBV7-9 and TRBJ1-4; 8 bases map to TRBD1. V gave up 6 bases and J gave up 6 bases; unmatched junction bases: 6. CDR1 is SEHNR, CDR2 FQNEAQ, per germline (reference sequence). The CDR3 contains 14 residues.

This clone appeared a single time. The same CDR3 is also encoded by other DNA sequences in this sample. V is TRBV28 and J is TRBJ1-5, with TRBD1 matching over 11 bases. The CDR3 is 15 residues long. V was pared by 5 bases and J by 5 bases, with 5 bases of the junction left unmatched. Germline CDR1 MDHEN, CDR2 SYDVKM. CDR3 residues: CASSLRTGGDQPQHF. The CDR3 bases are TGTGCCAGCAGTCTCCGGACAGGGGGCGATCAGCCCCAGCATTTT.

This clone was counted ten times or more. Written as DNA, the CDR3 is TGTGCCAGTAGGGGGGACACTACCTACGAGCAGTACTTC. This encodes CASRGDTTYEQYF. The chain uses TRBV19 and TRBJ2-7; tentative D call: TRBD1 (6 bases). The germline V gene encodes CDR1 LNHDA and CDR2 SQIVND (reference sequence). V was shortened by 6 bases and J by 2 bases, with 11 bases between the two germline ends. This CDR3 spans 13 amino acids. The complete variable domain, with remaining parts taken from reference TRBV19 and TRBJ2-7, reads DGGITQSPKYLFRKEGQNVTLSCEQNLNHDAMYWYRQDPGQGLRLIYYSQIVNDFQKGDIAEGYSVSREKKESFPLTVTSAQKNPTAFYLCASRGDTTYEQYFGPGTRLTVT.

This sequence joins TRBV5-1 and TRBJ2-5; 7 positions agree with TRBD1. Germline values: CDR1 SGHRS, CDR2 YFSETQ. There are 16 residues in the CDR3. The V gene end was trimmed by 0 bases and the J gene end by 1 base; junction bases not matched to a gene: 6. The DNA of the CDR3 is TGCGCCAGCAGCTTGGGACAGGGCCTTTCCCAAGAGACCCAGTACTTC. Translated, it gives CASSLGQGLSQETQYF.

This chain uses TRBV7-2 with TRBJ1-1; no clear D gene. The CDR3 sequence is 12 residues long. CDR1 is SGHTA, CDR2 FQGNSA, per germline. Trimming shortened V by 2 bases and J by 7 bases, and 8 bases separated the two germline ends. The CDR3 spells CASSLLGFEAFF. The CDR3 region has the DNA TGTGCCAGCAGCTTATTGGGGTTTGAAGCTTTCTTT.

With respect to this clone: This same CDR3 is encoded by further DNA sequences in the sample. CDR3 amino acids: CASSLMGGNTEAFF. The CDR3 bases are TGTGCCAGCAGCTTAATGGGGGGGAACACTGAAGCTTTCTTT. The chain couples TRBV7-3 to TRBJ1-1; TRBD1 is a possible D gene (5 bases). The germline CDR1 and CDR2 sequences are SGHTA and FQGTGA. V lost 1 base and J lost 1, with 7 bases in between. The CDR3 extends over 14 amino acids.

The CDR3 region is CASSVGHTGELFF. The CDR3 bases are TGTGCCAGCAGCGTAGGTCACACCGGGGAGCTGTTTTTT. The rearrangement uses TRBV9 and TRBJ2-2; no firm D call. Germline V gene lookup returns CDR1 SGDLS and CDR2 YYNGEE. The V end lost 0 bases, the J end lost 3 bases, and 3 bases lay between the germline ends. The CDR3 spans 13 residues.

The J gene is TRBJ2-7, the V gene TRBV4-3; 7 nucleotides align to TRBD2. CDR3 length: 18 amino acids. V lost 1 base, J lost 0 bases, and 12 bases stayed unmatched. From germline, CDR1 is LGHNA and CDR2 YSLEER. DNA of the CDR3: TGCGCCAGCAGCCAAGGTGGTGTCAACGGGGGGAGCTCCTACGAGCAGTACTTC. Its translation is CASSQGGVNGGSSYEQYF.

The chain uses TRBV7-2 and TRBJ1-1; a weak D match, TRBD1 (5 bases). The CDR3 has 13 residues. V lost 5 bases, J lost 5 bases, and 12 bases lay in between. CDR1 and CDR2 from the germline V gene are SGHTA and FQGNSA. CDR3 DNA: TGTGCCAGCAGCACGGGGTGGGGGACTGAAGCTTTCTTT. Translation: CASSTGWGTEAFF. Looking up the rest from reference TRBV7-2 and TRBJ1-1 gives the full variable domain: GAGVSQSPSNKVTEKGKDVELRCDPISGHTALYWYRQSLGQGLEFLIYFQGNSAPDKSGLPSDRFSAERTGGSVSTLTIQRTQQEDSAVYLCASSTGWGTEAFFGQGTRLTVV.

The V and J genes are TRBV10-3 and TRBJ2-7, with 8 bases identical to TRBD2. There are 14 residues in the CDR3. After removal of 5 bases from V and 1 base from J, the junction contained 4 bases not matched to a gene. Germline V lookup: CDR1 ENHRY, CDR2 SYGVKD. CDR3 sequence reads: CAISFSGESYEQYF. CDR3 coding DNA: TGTGCCATCAGTTTTAGCGGGGAGTCCTACGAGCAGTACTTC.

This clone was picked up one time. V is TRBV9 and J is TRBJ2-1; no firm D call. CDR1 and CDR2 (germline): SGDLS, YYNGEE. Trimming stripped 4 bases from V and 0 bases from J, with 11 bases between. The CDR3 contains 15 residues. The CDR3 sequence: CASSPNVFSYNEQFF. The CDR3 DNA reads TGTGCCAGCAGCCCCAACGTATTCTCCTACAATGAGCAGTTCTTC.

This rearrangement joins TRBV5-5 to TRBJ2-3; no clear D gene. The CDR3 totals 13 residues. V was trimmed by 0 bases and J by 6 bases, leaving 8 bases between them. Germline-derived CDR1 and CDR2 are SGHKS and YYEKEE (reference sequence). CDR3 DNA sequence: TGTGCCAGCAGCTTGGGGAGACGGGATACGCAGTATTTT. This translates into CASSLGRRDTQYF.

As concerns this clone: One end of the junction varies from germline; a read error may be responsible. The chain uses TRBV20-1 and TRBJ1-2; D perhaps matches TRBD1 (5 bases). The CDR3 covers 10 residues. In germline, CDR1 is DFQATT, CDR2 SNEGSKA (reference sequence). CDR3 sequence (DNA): TGCAGTGCTAGAGAGGACACCCCTATCTTC. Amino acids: CSAREDTPIF.

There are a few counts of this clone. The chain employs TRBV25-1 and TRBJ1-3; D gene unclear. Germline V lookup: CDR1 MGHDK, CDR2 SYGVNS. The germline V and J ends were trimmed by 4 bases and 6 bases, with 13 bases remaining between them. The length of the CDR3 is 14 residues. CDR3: CASSGGLEKNTIYF. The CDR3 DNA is TGTGCCAGCAGTGGAGGGTTGGAAAAAAACACCATATATTTT.

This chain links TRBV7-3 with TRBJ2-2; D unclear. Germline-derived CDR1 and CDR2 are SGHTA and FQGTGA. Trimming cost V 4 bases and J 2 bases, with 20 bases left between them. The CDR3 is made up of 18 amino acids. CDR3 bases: TGTGCCAGCAGCTCCCTAAAGCGTTTAGGCAGTAACACCGGGGAGCTGTTTTTT. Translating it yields CASSSLKRLGSNTGELFF.